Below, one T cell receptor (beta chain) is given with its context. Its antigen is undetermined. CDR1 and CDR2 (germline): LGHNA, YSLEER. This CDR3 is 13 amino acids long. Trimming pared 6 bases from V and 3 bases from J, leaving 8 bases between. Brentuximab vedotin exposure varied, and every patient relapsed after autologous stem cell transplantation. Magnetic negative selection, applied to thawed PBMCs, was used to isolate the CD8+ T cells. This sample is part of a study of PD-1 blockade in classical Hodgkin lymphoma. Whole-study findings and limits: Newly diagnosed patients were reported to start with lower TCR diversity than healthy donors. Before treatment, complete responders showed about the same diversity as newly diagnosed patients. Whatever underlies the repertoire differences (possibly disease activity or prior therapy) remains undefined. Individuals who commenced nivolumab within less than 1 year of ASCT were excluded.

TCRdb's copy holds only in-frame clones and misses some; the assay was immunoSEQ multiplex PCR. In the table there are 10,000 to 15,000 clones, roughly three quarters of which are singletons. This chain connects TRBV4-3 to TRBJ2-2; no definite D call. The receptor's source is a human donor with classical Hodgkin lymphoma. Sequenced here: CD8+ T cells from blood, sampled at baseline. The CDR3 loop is CASRFRHTGELFF. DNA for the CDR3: TGCGCCAGCAGGTTCAGACACACCGGGGAGCTGTTTTTT.